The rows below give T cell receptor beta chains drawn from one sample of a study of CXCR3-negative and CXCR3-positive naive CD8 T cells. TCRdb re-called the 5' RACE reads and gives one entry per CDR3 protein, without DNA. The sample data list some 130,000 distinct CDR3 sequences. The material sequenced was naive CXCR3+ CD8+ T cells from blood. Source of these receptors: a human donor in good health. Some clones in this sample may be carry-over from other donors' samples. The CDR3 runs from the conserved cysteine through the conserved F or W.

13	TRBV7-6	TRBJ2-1	CASSLVPGREQLF
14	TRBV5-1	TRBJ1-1	CASSYGRQGTEAFF
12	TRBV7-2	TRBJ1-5	CASSLDGGPQHF
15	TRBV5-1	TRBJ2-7	CASSLGLRSNYEQYF
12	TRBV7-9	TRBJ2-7	CASSSGRGEQYF
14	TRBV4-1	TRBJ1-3	CASSQDSGMDTIYF
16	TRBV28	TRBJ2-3	CASSLLTGGYVDTQYF
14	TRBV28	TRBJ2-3	CASSLEGGRDTQYF
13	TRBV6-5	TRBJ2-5	CASSPTGMETQYF
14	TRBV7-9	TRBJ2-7	CASSLVRGSYEQYF
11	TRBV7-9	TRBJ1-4	CASSLNEKLFF
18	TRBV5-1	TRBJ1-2	CANSLAANSKNYNYGYTF
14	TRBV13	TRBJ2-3	CASSLTEGRGTQYF
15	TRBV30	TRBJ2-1	CAWSVSPSGMNEQFF
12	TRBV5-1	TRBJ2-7	CASRDSTYEQYF
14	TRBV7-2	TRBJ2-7	CASSLLGDSYEQYF
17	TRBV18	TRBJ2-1	CASSPLYRTSGKDEQFF
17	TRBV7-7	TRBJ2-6	CASSLAPPGSGANVLTF
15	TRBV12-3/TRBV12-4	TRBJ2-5	CASALVGQSQETQYF
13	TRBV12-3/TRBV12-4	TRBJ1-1	CASNYGRNTEAFF
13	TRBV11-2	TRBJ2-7	CASSLGLVYEQYF
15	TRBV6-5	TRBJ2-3	CASSSRETGLDTQYF
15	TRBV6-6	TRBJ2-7	CASSPFRGGGYEQYF
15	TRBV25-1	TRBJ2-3	CASSVTQTMGDTQYF
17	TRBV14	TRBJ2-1	CASSQTFADRRINEQFF
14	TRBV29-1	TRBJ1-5	CSVWDSTGIQPQHF
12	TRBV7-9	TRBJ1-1	CASSLENTEAFF
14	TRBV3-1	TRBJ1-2	CASSQVTSAGGYTF
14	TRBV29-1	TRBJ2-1	CSVLGTGGYNEQFF
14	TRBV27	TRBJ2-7	CASSPAPAAYEQYF
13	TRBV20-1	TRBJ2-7	CSARGFSSYEQYF
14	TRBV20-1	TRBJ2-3	CSARSWDSTDTQYF
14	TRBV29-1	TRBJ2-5	CSVEPVDREETQYF
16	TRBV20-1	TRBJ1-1	CSASSWVMGTDTEAFF
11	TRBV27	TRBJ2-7	CASGRAYEQYF
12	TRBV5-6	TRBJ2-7	CASSNPTVEQYF
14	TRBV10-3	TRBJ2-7	CAISETGTTYEQYF
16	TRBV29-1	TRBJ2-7	CSVDGTSAVRGDEQYF
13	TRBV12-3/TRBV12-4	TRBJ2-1	CASSPSDPPGKFF
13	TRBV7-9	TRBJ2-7	CASSPRGTYEQYF
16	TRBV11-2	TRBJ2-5	CASSLDLVNLQETQYF
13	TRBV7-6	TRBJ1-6	CASSPWGDSPLHF
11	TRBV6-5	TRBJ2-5	CASPNSAGLYF
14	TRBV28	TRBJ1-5	CASSLFGSNQPQHF